This TCR beta chain came from a study of radiotherapy plus CTLA-4 blockade in lung cancer (dated by TCRdb to about 2018). Concerning the study at large: Objective responses occurred in roughly 19% of enrolled patients, and about 30% achieved disease control. Overall study results and their limits: Increased serum interferon-beta after radiation, together with early dynamic changes in blood T cell clones, were reported to be the strongest predictors of response. After treatment with radiotherapy and ipilimumab, TCR clones that originated in tumors expanded in peripheral blood.

With regard to this clone: Its cognate antigen has yet to be identified. Base qualities are not at hand, and no much larger clone is one base apart.

Looking up the germline V gene yields CDR1 MGHRA and CDR2 YSYEKL. Inclusive of the bounding cysteine and phenylalanine, the CDR3 is 15 residues long. Solely the CDR3 DNA is kept, with 45 bases framed from the first base. V and J are trimmed by 2 bases and 3 bases, and the gene matches miss 5 bases of the junction. The library was made by the immunoSEQ multiplex PCR assay. As stored in TCRdb, this immuneACCESS dataset retains in-frame rearrangements with V and J assigned. A fraction of the clones does not appear; measured against another copy, unresolved V genes explain less than half of the discrepancy, and the remainder lacks a known reason. The sample has roughly 66,000 clones on record, over 75% of them singletons. Together, the top ten hold about 4.2% of the sample. The study tested focal radiation therapy combined with CTLA-4 blockade (ipilimumab) in patients with chemo-refractory metastatic non-small-cell lung cancer.

The chain is assembled from TRBV4-1 and TRBJ2-7; 9 of the junction bases match TRBD2. Sequencing was performed on peripheral blood, taken from a patient treated with radiotherapy plus ipilimumab. The source is a human donor with non-small cell lung cancer who had a partial response to radiotherapy plus ipilimumab. The DNA sequence is as follows: TGCGCCAGCAGCCAAATAATAGCGGGAGTCTACGAGCAGTACTTC. This gives the protein CASSQIIAGVYEQYF.